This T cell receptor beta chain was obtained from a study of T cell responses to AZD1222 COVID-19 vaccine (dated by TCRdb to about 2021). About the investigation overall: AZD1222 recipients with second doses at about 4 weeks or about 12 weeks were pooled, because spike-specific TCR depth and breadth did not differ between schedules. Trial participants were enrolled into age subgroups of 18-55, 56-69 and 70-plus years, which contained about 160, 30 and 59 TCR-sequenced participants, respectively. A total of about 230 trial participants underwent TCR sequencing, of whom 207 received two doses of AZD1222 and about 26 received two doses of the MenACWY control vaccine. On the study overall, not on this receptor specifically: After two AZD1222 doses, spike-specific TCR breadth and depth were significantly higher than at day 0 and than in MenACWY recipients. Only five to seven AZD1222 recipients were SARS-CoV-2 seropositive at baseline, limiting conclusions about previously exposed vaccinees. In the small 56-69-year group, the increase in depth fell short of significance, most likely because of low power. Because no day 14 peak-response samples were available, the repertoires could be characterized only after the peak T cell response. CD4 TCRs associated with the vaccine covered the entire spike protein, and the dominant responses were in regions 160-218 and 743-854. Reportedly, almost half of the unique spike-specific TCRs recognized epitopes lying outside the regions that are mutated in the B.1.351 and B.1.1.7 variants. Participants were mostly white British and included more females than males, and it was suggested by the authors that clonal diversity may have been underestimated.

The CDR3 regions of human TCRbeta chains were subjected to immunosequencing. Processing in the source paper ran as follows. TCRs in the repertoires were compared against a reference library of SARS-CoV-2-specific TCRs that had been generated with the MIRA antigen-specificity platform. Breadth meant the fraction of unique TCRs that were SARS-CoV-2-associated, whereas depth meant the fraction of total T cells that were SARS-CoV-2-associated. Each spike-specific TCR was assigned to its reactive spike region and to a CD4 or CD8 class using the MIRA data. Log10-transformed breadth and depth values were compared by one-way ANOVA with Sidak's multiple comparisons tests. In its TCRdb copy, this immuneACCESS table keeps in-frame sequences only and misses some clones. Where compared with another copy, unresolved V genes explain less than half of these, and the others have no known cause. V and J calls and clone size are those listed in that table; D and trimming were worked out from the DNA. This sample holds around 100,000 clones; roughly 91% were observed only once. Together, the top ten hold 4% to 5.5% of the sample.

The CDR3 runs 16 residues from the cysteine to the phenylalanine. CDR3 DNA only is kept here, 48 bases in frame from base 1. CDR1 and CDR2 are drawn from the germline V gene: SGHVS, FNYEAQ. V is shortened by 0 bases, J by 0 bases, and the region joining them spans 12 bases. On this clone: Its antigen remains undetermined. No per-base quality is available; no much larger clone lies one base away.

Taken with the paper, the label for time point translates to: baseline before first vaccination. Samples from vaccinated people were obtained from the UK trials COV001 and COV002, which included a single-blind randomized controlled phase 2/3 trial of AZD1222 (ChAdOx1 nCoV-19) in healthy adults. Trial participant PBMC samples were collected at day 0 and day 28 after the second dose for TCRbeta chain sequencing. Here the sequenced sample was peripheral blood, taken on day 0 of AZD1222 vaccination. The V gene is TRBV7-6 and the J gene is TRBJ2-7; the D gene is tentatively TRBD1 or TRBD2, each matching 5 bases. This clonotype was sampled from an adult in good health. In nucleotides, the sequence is TGTGCCAGCAGCTTAGCGGGACCGCCGAGCTCCTACGAGCAGTACTTC. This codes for CASSLAGPPSSYEQYF.